This T cell receptor beta chain was sequenced during a study of cytomegalovirus exposure and HLA in healthy donors. PCR amplification relied on 60 Vbeta primers (plus 13 Jbeta primers). Data came from immunoSEQ multiplex PCR; TCRdb stores just in-frame clones and leaves some out. Of 150,000 to 200,000 clones in the sample, around 68% were seen once. The CDR3 is made up of 15 amino acids. CDR1 SGHRS and CDR2 YFSETQ come from the germline V gene. Trimming stripped 9 bases from V and 4 bases from J, with 20 bases between. Study-level results: In a later analysis, at a false discovery rate of 0.05, 15,000 to 20,000 TCR beta sequences matched HLA alleles.

Note on this clone: What it binds is not known.

What was sequenced was PBMCs. This TCR derives from a man aged 40-55 years in good health and CMV-seronegative. The genes are TRBV5-1 and TRBJ1-5, with D unclear. The CDR3 is CAKRICGEPNQPQHF. The CDR3 DNA follows: TGCGCCAAGCGGATATGCGGAGAGCCGAATCAGCCCCAGCATTTT.